The entry that follows covers one T cell receptor (beta chain) sequence. Its antigen remains unidentified. The data were obtained in a study of CD8 T cells in Susac syndrome. General study results and limits: The study acknowledged a relatively small number of individuals in its TCR sequencing and HLA analysis.

The RNA, about 0.45 to 1 ug, was put through reverse transcription using random hexamers. Amplification of TCR beta CDR3 spanned 54 Vbeta and 13 Jbeta via immunoSEQ multiplex PCR. TCRdb fed the immunoSEQ multiplex PCR reads into MiXCR, producing one record per CDR3 protein. Among about 120,000 distinct CDR3 sequences listed, 80% to 95% were seen once. With V trimmed by 3 bases and J by 0 bases, 4 bases remained unmatched. Germline V CDR1 and CDR2: MNHEY, SMNVEV (reference sequence). The CDR3 loop spans 16 amino acids. The chain is built from TRBV27 and TRBJ2-7; 11 nucleotides match TRBD2. Sequenced input: CD4+ T cells from PBMCs. This TCR came from a human donor in good health. CDR3 sequence (DNA): TGTGCCAGCAGTTTGGGGACTAGCGGCAACTCCTACGAGCAGTACTTC. This sequence encodes CASSLGTSGNSYEQYF.